The 20 T cell receptor beta chains listed next were all sequenced from one sample in a study of T cell clonotyping in hematopoietic cell transplantation. The method was immunoSEQ multiplex PCR; TCRdb's version includes in-frame clones alone and lacks a portion of them. The data contain 16,000 or so clones, less than 80% of them singletons. The sample was peripheral blood mononuclear cells. The receptors originated from an older woman in good health. Some clones in this sample may be carry-over from other donors' samples.

The rearrangement joins TRBV5-1 to TRBJ1-1; D is unresolved. CDR1 and CDR2 (germline): SGHRS, YFSETQ. V gave up 0 bases and J gave up 6 bases, with 12 bases separating them. This CDR3 has 14 amino acids. The CDR3 loop reads CASSLGEGASEAFF. CDR3 coding DNA: TGCGCCAGCAGCTTGGGGGAGGGAGCCTCTGAAGCTTTCTTT. The variable domain in full, with the rest retrieved from reference TRBV5-1 and TRBJ1-1, is KAGVTQTPRYLIKTRGQQVTLSCSPISGHRSVSWYQQTPGQGLQFLFEYFSETQRNKGNFPGRFSGRQFSNSRSEMNVSTLELGDSALYLCASSLGEGASEAFFGQGTRLTVV.

This clone was counted between two and nine times. The chain joins TRBV7-2 to TRBJ2-3; D is possibly TRBD2 (5 bases). V was cut by 8 bases and J by 6 bases, with 9 bases left in between. This CDR3 is 11 amino acids long. CDR1 and CDR2 (germline): SGHTA, FQGNSA. The CDR3 DNA follows: TGTGCCAGCGGCGGGTGGGATACGCAGTATTTT. The encoded protein is CASGGWDTQYF.

This clone was counted between two and nine times. The chain couples TRBV30 to TRBJ1-2, with a tentative D call TRBD1 (6 bases). The CDR3 spans 13 residues. Per germline, CDR1 GTSNPN and CDR2 SVGIG (reference sequence). The V end was cut by 1 base, the J end by 7 bases, with 13 bases between. The CDR3 coding sequence is TGTGCCTGGAGTGGGTCAGGACAGACTGGCTACACCTTC. The encoded protein is CAWSGSGQTGYTF.

The gene calls are TRBV2 and TRBJ2-5; D is undetermined. Germline V CDR1 and CDR2: SNHLY, FYNNEI. V lost 8 bases, J lost 3 bases, and 13 bases lay in between. The CDR3 is 13 residues long. CDR3 bases: TGTGCCAGCTCGGAAGTGCGAAAAGAGACCCAGTACTTC. This codes for CASSEVRKETQYF. The variable domain in full, with the rest retrieved from reference TRBV2 and TRBJ2-5, is EPEVTQTPSHQVTQMGQEVILRCVPISNHLYFYWYRQILGQKVEFLVSFYNNEISEKSEIFDDQFSVERPDGSNFTLKIRSTKLEDSAMYFCASSEVRKETQYFGPGTRLLVL.

V and J are TRBV5-4 and TRBJ2-7; 13 bases match TRBD2. The CDR3 loop spans 16 amino acids. Germline CDR1 reads SGHNT; CDR2 reads YYREEE (reference sequence). V lost 3 bases to trimming and J lost 7 bases; unmatched junction nucleotides: 10. CDR3: CASSSTPSGLAGEQYF. CDR3 sequence (DNA): TGTGCCAGCAGCTCGACCCCCTCGGGACTAGCGGGGGAGCAGTACTTC.

The rearrangement links TRBV7-2 to TRBJ2-7; a weak D match, TRBD1 (5 bases). Germline V gene data show CDR1 as SGHTA and CDR2 as FQGNSA. Trimming shortened V by 3 bases and J by 2 bases, and 11 bases separated the two germline ends. The CDR3 sequence is 14 residues long. This CDR3 reads CASSFAQGPYEQYF. As DNA, the CDR3 is TGTGCCAGCAGCTTTGCCCAGGGCCCCTACGAGCAGTACTTC.

This clone was found a few times. The chain is built from TRBV7-2 and TRBJ1-2; D not resolved. V lost 7 bases, J lost 4 bases, and 13 bases lay in between. This CDR3 is 13 amino acids long. CDR1 SGHTA and CDR2 FQGNSA come from the germline V gene. CDR3 amino acids: CASKTWGGYGYTF. CDR3 bases: TGTGCCAGCAAAACTTGGGGAGGCTATGGCTACACCTTC. Using reference TRBV7-2 and TRBJ1-2 for the parts outside the CDR3, the full variable domain is GAGVSQSPSNKVTEKGKDVELRCDPISGHTALYWYRQSLGQGLEFLIYFQGNSAPDKSGLPSDRFSAERTGGSVSTLTIQRTQQEDSAVYLCASKTWGGYGYTFGSGTRLTVV.

The V call is TRBV2, the J call TRBJ1-1, with D unclear. Trimming pared 2 bases from V and 6 bases from J, leaving 10 bases between. CDR3 length equals 13 residues. CDR1 and CDR2 (germline): SNHLY, FYNNEI. CDR3: CASSESGYPEAFF. For the CDR3, the DNA is TGTGCCAGCAGTGAATCGGGGTACCCTGAAGCTTTCTTT.

In DNA, the CDR3 is TGTGCCAGCAGCCCATTGACAGGGAATAATTCACCCCTCCACTTT. Encoded protein: CASSPLTGNNSPLHF. The J gene is TRBJ1-6, the V gene TRBV14; TRBD1 aligns across 7 bases. Per the germline V gene, CDR1 is SGHDN and CDR2 is FVKESK. The V segment lost 4 bases and the J segment 5 bases; nucleotides outside the gene matches: 5. The CDR3 has 15 amino acids.

This clone was detected only a few times. The chain has TRBV23-1 and TRBJ1-5, with 9 bases that match TRBD1. TRBV23-1 is recorded as an ORF, its role being uncertain. The CDR3 totals 18 residues. V trimming: 6 bases; J trimming: 1 base; junction bases outside the gene matches: 13. The CDR3 sequence: CASRFSPGQGQSNQPQHF. CDR3 in DNA: TGCGCCAGCAGGTTTAGCCCGGGACAGGGTCAAAGCAATCAGCCCCAGCATTTT.

The chain combines TRBV7-2 with TRBJ2-3; 7 nucleotides agree with TRBD1. There are 15 residues in the CDR3. V lost 5 bases, J lost 4 bases, and 9 bases stayed unmatched. The germline V gene has CDR1 SGHTA and CDR2 FQGNSA. In DNA form, the CDR3 reads TGTGCCAGCAGCGAAACAGGGGTCTACCCAGATACGCAGTATTTT. It specifies CASSETGVYPDTQYF.

This CDR3 is CSAGTSGANTQYF. The CDR3 DNA is TGCAGCGCCGGGACTAGCGGTGCCAATACGCAGTATTTT. The chain carries TRBV29-1 and TRBJ2-3; 11 bases agree with TRBD2. Germline CDR1 is SQVTM and CDR2 is ANQGSEA. The CDR3 covers 13 residues. V dropped 7 bases and J dropped 7; count of bases not matched to a gene: 7.

There are a few counts of this clone. The chain recombines TRBV19 with TRBJ2-7; the D gene is possibly TRBD1 (6 bases). Trimming pared 0 bases from V and 5 bases from J, leaving 8 bases between. This CDR3 is built from 13 residues. CDR1 is LNHDA, CDR2 SQIVND, per germline (reference sequence). CDR3 bases: TGTGCCAGTAGTATAGATGGGGGCAACGAGCAGTACTTC. It specifies CASSIDGGNEQYF.

The CDR3, as DNA: TGCAGTGCTAGTCCGACCTACGAGCAGTACTTC. It is translated as CSASPTYEQYF. This sequence joins TRBV20-1 and TRBJ2-7; the D is unclear. The germline CDR1 and CDR2 sequences are DFQATT and SNEGSKA (reference sequence). The CDR3 consists of 11 residues. V lost 3 bases, J lost 2 bases, and 5 bases lay in between.

This chain connects TRBV7-9 to TRBJ2-5; D is perhaps TRBD1 (5 bases). Trimming removed 3 bases at V and 2 bases at J, with 10 bases between. There are 14 residues in the CDR3. Per the germline V gene, CDR1 is SEHNR and CDR2 is FQNEAQ (reference sequence). CDR3 loop: CASSLTVFQETQYF. The CDR3 DNA reads TGTGCCAGCAGCTTGACAGTTTTTCAAGAGACCCAGTACTTC.

This clone was seen a few times. The chain is built from TRBV30 and TRBJ2-1; TRBD2 matches 8 bases. The CDR3 contains 16 residues. CDR1 GTSNPN and CDR2 SVGIG come from the germline V gene (reference sequence). J gave up 9 bases and V 3 bases, and 16 bases lay outside the gene matches. In nucleotides, the CDR3 is TGTGCCTGGAGCTTACCTTATACGGGGGGGCCAGGTGAGCAGTTCTTC. Its translation: CAWSLPYTGGPGEQFF.

The chain couples TRBV25-1 to TRBJ2-7; D unclear. Germline values: CDR1 MGHDK, CDR2 SYGVNS. This CDR3 comprises 11 residues. With 5 bases removed from V and 4 bases from J, the gap between germline ends came to 6 bases. CDR3 amino acids: CASSRGYEQYF. The DNA of the CDR3 is TGTGCCAGCAGTCGAGGATACGAGCAGTACTTC.

V and J are TRBV7-2 and TRBJ2-7, with D maybe TRBD2 (5 bases). V was clipped by 1 base and J by 2 bases, with 12 bases between them. Germline loops: CDR1 SGHTA, CDR2 FQGNSA. This CDR3 has 15 residues. CDR3 protein: CASSLGGPLTYEQYF. DNA for the CDR3: TGTGCCAGCAGCTTAGGAGGGCCTCTTACCTACGAGCAGTACTTC.

J is TRBJ1-3 and V is TRBV28; D is perhaps TRBD1 (5 bases). Trimming pared 3 bases from V and 0 bases from J, leaving 12 bases between. Germline V gene data show CDR1 as MDHEN and CDR2 as SYDVKM. CDR3 size: 16 residues. CDR3 in amino acids: CASSLGGPFSGNTIYF. DNA of the CDR3: TGTGCCAGCAGTTTGGGGGGACCATTCTCTGGAAACACCATATATTTT.

This chain links TRBV6-5 with TRBJ1-1; D uncertain. Germline CDR1 MNHEY, CDR2 SVGAGI. This CDR3 comprises 13 residues. V was shortened by 2 bases and J by 6 bases, with 10 bases between the two germline ends. The CDR3 is CASSYTKGSEAFF. The CDR3, as DNA: TGTGCCAGCAGTTACACTAAAGGTTCTGAAGCTTTCTTT.